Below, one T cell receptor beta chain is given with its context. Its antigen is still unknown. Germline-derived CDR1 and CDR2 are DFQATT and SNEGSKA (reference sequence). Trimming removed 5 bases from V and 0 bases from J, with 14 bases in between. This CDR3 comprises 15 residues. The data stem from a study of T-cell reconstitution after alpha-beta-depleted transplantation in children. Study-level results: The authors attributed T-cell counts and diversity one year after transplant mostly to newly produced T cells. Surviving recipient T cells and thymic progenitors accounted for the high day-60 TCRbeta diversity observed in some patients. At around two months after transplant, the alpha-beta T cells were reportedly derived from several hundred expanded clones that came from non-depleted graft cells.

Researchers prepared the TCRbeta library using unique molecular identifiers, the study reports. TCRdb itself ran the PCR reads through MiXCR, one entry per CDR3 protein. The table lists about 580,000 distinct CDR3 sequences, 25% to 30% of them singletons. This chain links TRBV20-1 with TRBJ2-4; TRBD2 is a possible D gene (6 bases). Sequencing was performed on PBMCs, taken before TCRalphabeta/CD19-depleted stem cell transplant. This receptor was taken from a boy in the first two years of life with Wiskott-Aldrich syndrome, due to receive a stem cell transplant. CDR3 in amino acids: CSAGRDSQAKNIQYF. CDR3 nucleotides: TGCAGTGCTGGCCGGGACTCCCAAGCCAAAAACATTCAGTACTTC.